This paragraph covers one TCR beta chain sequence. The source of the sample is a study of blood T cell repertoires in COVID-19. Study background: T cells, B-cell-depleted T cells, or PBMCs supplied cDNA or gDNA.

Repertoires were generated with immunoSEQ multiplex PCR, while TCRdb's copy carries only in-frame clones and drops some. The sample consists of 90,000 to 130,000 clones, roughly 80% of them appearing once. Deletions cut 1 base from V and 7 bases from J, with 14 bases between. In germline, CDR1 is SGDLS, CDR2 YYNGEE. The CDR3 is 15 residues long. This chain uses TRBV9 with TRBJ1-4; no definite D call. The receptor comes from a woman aged 55-69 years with acute or convalescent COVID-19. The source material was peripheral blood. The CDR3 nucleotides are TGTGCCAGCAGCGTATCTCCCAATTTCGGTGAAAAACTGTTTTTT. It yields the protein CASSVSPNFGEKLFF.